This T cell receptor (beta chain) was sequenced in a study of radiotherapy plus CTLA-4 blockade in lung cancer. Measured with immunoSEQ multiplex PCR; TCRdb has only the in-frame clones, and not every one. The sample gives some 30,000 clones, 75% to 90% of which show up once; 20% to 25% is in the top ten. Unmatched junction bases numbered 8, after V lost 3 bases and J lost 7 bases. This CDR3 has 16 residues. Germline CDR1 reads SGHTA; CDR2 reads FQGNSA. Source: peripheral blood, taken from a patient treated with radiotherapy plus ipilimumab. V and J are TRBV7-2 and TRBJ2-3, with 12 positions matching TRBD2. The origin of this receptor is a human donor with non-small cell lung cancer that progressed on radiotherapy plus ipilimumab. The CDR3 DNA reads as TGTGCCAGCAGCTTTTCTAGCGGGGGGGCGTCAAATACGCAGTATTTT. Protein sequence: CASSFSSGGASNTQYF.